In this sample, the clone carrying this T cell receptor (beta chain) turned up a few times. The antigen remains unidentified. This sample was included in a study of cytomegalovirus exposure and HLA in healthy donors. Study-level background: In an early release, HLA-typed donors contributed 90 million or so unique TCR sequences. Membership in the Caucasian-associated ancestry cluster was found for around 81% of fewer than 450 genotyped donors.

Regarding the study as a whole: Most subjects had HLA-A and HLA-B alleles reportedly predicted accurately by TCR beta sequences. Among the most significant clusters, several appeared linked to common viral pathogens in a later analysis.

With 4 bases clipped from V and 4 bases from J, the junction kept 6 bases outside the gene matches. The germline V gene encodes CDR1 SGHVS and CDR2 FQNEAQ. The CDR3 spans 15 residues. PCR employed 60 Vbeta and 13 Jbeta primers. Using immunoSEQ multiplex PCR, the repertoire was profiled, and TCRdb retains in-frame clones only, with some absent. The table records 100,000 to 150,000 clones, about 78% of them present only once. The sequenced material came from PBMCs. The receptor was isolated from a human donor in good health. J is TRBJ2-5 and V is TRBV7-8; 10 bases align to TRBD2. The DNA of the CDR3 is TGTGCCAGCAGCTACAAGCGGGGGGGCTTAGAGACCCAGTACTTC. This translates into CASSYKRGGLETQYF.